The entry below describes one T cell receptor beta chain. TCRdb's copy holds only in-frame clones and misses some; the assay was immunoSEQ multiplex PCR. The sample carries tens of thousands of clones, roughly 92% recorded once. The data stem from a study of T cell changes during pregnancy in multiple sclerosis. The germline gives CDR1 LNHDA, CDR2 SQIVND (reference sequence). This CDR3 contains 18 residues. The junction had 14 bases not matched to a gene; V was cut back by 3 bases and J by 4 bases. J is TRBJ1-5 and V is TRBV19, with 8 bases that match TRBD1. This clonotype was sampled from a female donor with multiple sclerosis, enrolled in a pregnancy study. The sequences come from CD4+ T cells from peripheral blood mononuclear cells, collected in the third trimester of pregnancy. Here the CDR3 reads CASSIHPGQGGLNQPQHF. The CDR3 DNA reads TGTGCCAGTAGTATCCACCCCGGACAGGGAGGATTGAATCAGCCCCAGCATTTT.